The 27 T cell receptor beta chains in this list originate from one sample, sequenced in a study of T cell repertoires in cytomegalovirus infection. TCRdb analysed the reads with MiXCR anew, one entry per CDR3 protein. Among a few hundred thousand distinct CDR3 sequences listed, about a quarter were seen once. The source material was PBMCs. These receptors were obtained from a human donor in good health (CMV status not recorded). Some clones in this sample may be carry-over from other donors' samples.

V and J are TRBV11-3 and TRBJ1-1, with no clear D. The V end lost 5 bases, the J end lost 8 bases, and 12 bases lay between the germline ends. This CDR3 spans 12 amino acids. In germline, CDR1 is SGHNT, CDR2 YENEEA. The CDR3 loop is CASSEGNAEAFF. CDR3 DNA sequence: TGTGCCAGCAGCGAGGGCAATGCCGAAGCTTTCTTT.

The V gene is TRBV5-6, the J gene TRBJ1-1; D uncertain. Germline loops: CDR1 SGHDT, CDR2 YYEEEE. The V end lost 1 base, the J end lost 0 bases, and 10 bases lay between the germline ends. CDR3 length: 15 amino acids. The chain's CDR3 is CASSLFDRMNTEAFF. The CDR3 DNA is TGTGCCAGCAGCTTGTTTGATCGGATGAACACTGAAGCTTTCTTT.

V is TRBV7-8 and J is TRBJ2-1, with 8 bases aligning to TRBD2. The germline V gene has CDR1 SGHVS and CDR2 FQNEAQ. J lost 10 bases, V lost 3 bases, and 8 bases had no gene match. CDR3 length equals 14 residues. CDR3 protein: CASSFLTSAAEQFF. CDR3 nucleotide sequence: TGTGCCAGCAGCTTCTTGACTAGCGCGGCGGAGCAGTTCTTC.

This clonotype showed up many times. The chain recombines TRBV7-8 with TRBJ1-6; 9 bases map to TRBD1. Unmatched junction bases numbered 8, after V lost 0 bases and J lost 8 bases. In germline, CDR1 is SGHVS, CDR2 FQNEAQ. The CDR3 totals 17 residues. The CDR3 DNA reads as TGTGCCAGCAGCTTAGCACAGGGGGCGCGGTTTGATTCACCCCTCCACTTT. Protein sequence: CASSLAQGARFDSPLHF.

This clonotype was detected ten times or more. The chain recombines TRBV4-3 with TRBJ2-1; D unclear. Germline-derived CDR1 and CDR2 are LGHNA and YSLEER. This CDR3 region has 18 residues. V lost 0 bases to trimming and J lost 0 bases, with 15 bases between them. CDR3 bases: TGCGCCAGCAGCCAAGACCTGACCGGGCTGAGCTCCTACAATGAGCAGTTCTTC. Translated: CASSQDLTGLSSYNEQFF.

This clonotype was detected a few times. V usage is TRBV29-1 and J usage is TRBJ2-5; no definite D call. Trimming took 5 bases from V and 2 from J, leaving 9 bases between them. Germline-derived CDR1 and CDR2 are SQVTM and ANQGSEA. This CDR3 has 12 residues. The CDR3 protein is CSVRDGQETQYF. In nucleotides, the CDR3 is TGCAGCGTTCGCGACGGACAAGAGACCCAGTACTTC.

This clonotype was seen a few times. V is TRBV6-1 and J is TRBJ2-4, with 7 bases aligning to TRBD1. Germline assignment: CDR1 MNHNS and CDR2 SASEGT. J lost 8 bases, V lost 7 bases, and 5 bases had no gene match. CDR3 size: 12 residues. CDR3 nucleotide sequence: TGTGCCAGCACTTTAGACAGGGACATTCAGTACTTC. Protein sequence: CASTLDRDIQYF.

This clonotype was found a few times. The chain combines TRBV28 with TRBJ2-7; D is perhaps TRBD1 or TRBD2 (6 bases each). This CDR3 is built from 16 residues. With 3 bases removed from V and 5 bases from J, the gap between germline ends came to 20 bases. Germline CDR1 reads MDHEN; CDR2 reads SYDVKM. Here the CDR3 DNA reads TGTGCCAGCAGTTTCGGGACTTTGGGGGGCTCTGACGAGCAGTACTTC. Its protein is CASSFGTLGGSDEQYF.

This rearrangement joins TRBV20-1 to TRBJ1-2; D is unclear. V was cut by 1 base and J by 5 bases, with 5 bases left in between. This CDR3 is 11 amino acids long. Germline V gene sequence: CDR1 DFQATT, CDR2 SNEGSKA (reference sequence). The CDR3 DNA is TGCAGTGCTAGAGCGCCATATGGCTACACCTTC. Translating it yields CSARAPYGYTF.

This chain uses TRBV28 with TRBJ2-1; D uncertain. The CDR3 has 15 amino acids. The germline V gene encodes CDR1 MDHEN and CDR2 SYDVKM. V shed 2 bases and J shed 3 bases, with 11 bases lying between them. The CDR3, as DNA: TGTGCCAGCAGTTTACTCGGACCAGGCTACAATGAGCAGTTCTTC. Amino acid sequence: CASSLLGPGYNEQFF.

The gene calls are TRBV6-6 and TRBJ2-3; a possible D gene is TRBD2 (5 bases). From germline, CDR1 is MNHNY and CDR2 SVGAGI (reference sequence). The germline V and J ends were trimmed by 2 bases and 3 bases, with 12 bases remaining between them. The CDR3 totals 15 residues. The CDR3 DNA is TGTGCCAGCAGTTACGAGGGAGCGCGAACAGATACGCAGTATTTT. Its translation: CASSYEGARTDTQYF.

This clonotype was picked up a small number of times. The chain couples TRBV5-4 to TRBJ2-3, with D tentatively TRBD1 or TRBD2 (5 bases each). The V end lost 6 bases, the J end lost 2 bases, and 16 bases lay between the germline ends. The germline V gene has CDR1 SGHNT and CDR2 YYREEE (reference sequence). This CDR3 has 15 amino acids. The CDR3 bases are TGTGCCAGCACCGAACCAGGGACGGACACAGATACGCAGTATTTT. It specifies CASTEPGTDTDTQYF.

This sequence joins TRBV12-3 or TRBV12-4 and TRBJ2-2, with D possibly matching TRBD2 (6 bases). The CDR3 sequence is 15 residues long. Trimming removed 6 bases from V and 5 bases from J, with 16 bases in between. The CDR3 is CASSKRGFRTGELFF. In DNA form, the CDR3 reads TGTGCCAGCAGCAAACGGGGGTTTAGGACCGGGGAGCTGTTTTTT.

Ten or more counts support this clonotype. The chain carries TRBV7-2 and TRBJ1-1, with 7 bases aligning to TRBD1. With 5 bases clipped from V and 4 bases from J, the junction kept 10 bases outside the gene matches. The CDR3 has 15 amino acids. The germline V gene encodes CDR1 SGHTA and CDR2 FQGNSA. CDR3 in amino acids: CASSMQGGWATEAFF. The CDR3 bases are TGTGCCAGCAGCATGCAGGGGGGGTGGGCCACTGAAGCTTTCTTT.

This clonotype was observed many times. The chain has TRBV7-2 and TRBJ1-2; D might be TRBD1 (6 bases). The CDR3 has 14 amino acids. V lost 5 bases and J lost 2, with 12 bases in between. Germline V gene lookup returns CDR1 SGHTA and CDR2 FQGNSA. DNA for the CDR3: TGTGCCAGCAGCCCCAGGGGATACAACTATGGCTACACCTTC. Amino acid sequence: CASSPRGYNYGYTF. Supplemented by reference TRBV7-2 and TRBJ1-2, the full variable domain reads GAGVSQSPSNKVTEKGKDVELRCDPISGHTALYWYRQSLGQGLEFLIYFQGNSAPDKSGLPSDRFSAERTGGSVSTLTIQRTQQEDSAVYLCASSPRGYNYGYTFGSGTRLTVV.

This clonotype was recorded a few times. The chain employs TRBV7-8 and TRBJ2-1; 7 bases match TRBD2. The junction had 7 bases not matched to a gene; V was cut back by 4 bases and J by 1 base. This CDR3 spans 16 amino acids. CDR1 SGHVS and CDR2 FQNEAQ come from the germline V gene. The CDR3 coding sequence is TGTGCCAGCAGCTCACCGGCGGGAGTTTCCTACAATGAGCAGTTCTTC. This gives the protein CASSSPAGVSYNEQFF.

This clonotype appeared many times. The chain joins TRBV11-2 to TRBJ2-3; 13 positions match TRBD2. CDR3 length: 17 residues. CDR1 and CDR2 from the germline V gene are SGHAT and FQNNGV. The V gene end was trimmed by 3 bases and the J gene end by 4 bases; junction bases not matched to a gene: 7. CDR3 sequence: CASSFLGTSGMSDTQYF. CDR3 coding DNA: TGTGCCAGCAGCTTCCTAGGGACTAGCGGGATGTCAGATACGCAGTATTTT. Based on the CDR3 plus reference TRBV11-2 and TRBJ2-3, the full variable domain is EAGVAQSPRYKIIEKRQSVAFWCNPISGHATLYWYQQILGQGPKLLIQFQNNGVVDDSQLPKDRFSAERLKGVDSTLKIQPAKLEDSAVYLCASSFLGTSGMSDTQYFGPGTRLTVL.

This clonotype was seen a handful of times. The chain combines TRBV11-2 with TRBJ2-1; weak D call: TRBD1 (5 bases). Looked up from germline, CDR1 is SGHAT and CDR2 is FQNNGV. V lost 5 bases, J lost 4 bases, and 15 bases lay in between. CDR3 length: 15 residues. The CDR3 sequence: CASSKGSQQYNEQFF. In DNA, the CDR3 is TGTGCCAGCAGCAAGGGGTCGCAGCAGTACAATGAGCAGTTCTTC.

This clonotype was detected only a few times. This sequence joins TRBV4-1 and TRBJ2-3; possibly TRBD2 for D (5 bases). The ends were cut back, 3 bases at V and 1 base at J, with 14 bases in the middle. CDR3 length: 16 amino acids. Germline V lookup: CDR1 MGHRA, CDR2 YSYEKL. CDR3 loop: CASSQPLARGTDTQYF. The CDR3 DNA is TGCGCCAGCAGCCAGCCCCTGGCGCGGGGCACAGATACGCAGTATTTT.

The CDR3 loop reads CSVRTSGDYEQYF. In DNA form, the CDR3 reads TGCAGCGTTCGGACTAGCGGGGACTACGAGCAGTACTTC. The chain uses TRBV29-1 and TRBJ2-7, with 12 bases lining up with TRBD2. Germline V CDR1 and CDR2: SQVTM, ANQGSEA. Trimming cost V 5 bases and J 3 bases; bases outside gene matches: 2. CDR3 length equals 13 residues.

The rearrangement links TRBV20-1 to TRBJ2-7; D is unresolved. V lost 3 bases to trimming and J lost 3 bases, with 15 bases between them. The CDR3 is made up of 14 amino acids. Germline V gene lookup returns CDR1 DFQATT and CDR2 SNEGSKA (reference sequence). CDR3 DNA: TGCAGTGCTAGTTACGTCGGCAAGGGCTACGAGCAGTACTTC. Its protein is CSASYVGKGYEQYF.

This clonotype was seen many times. The rearrangement links TRBV6-2 or TRBV6-3 to TRBJ2-1; D is perhaps TRBD2 (5 bases). The CDR3 is 12 amino acids. CDR1 is MNHEY, CDR2 SVGEGT, per germline. Trimming left V 4 bases short and J 12 bases short, with 13 bases between. The CDR3 coding sequence is TGTGCCAGCAGTTCCGTCGGAGGAGGGCAGTTCTTC. Translation gives CASSSVGGGQFF.

This clonotype has more than one count but fewer than ten. The gene calls are TRBV30 and TRBJ2-2; D gene unclear. The ends were cut back, 3 bases at V and 7 bases at J, with 6 bases in the middle. The CDR3 has 11 residues. Germline lookup yields CDR1 GTSNPN and CDR2 SVGIG (reference sequence). The CDR3, as DNA: TGTGCCTGGAGAGTGGTCGGGGAGCTGTTTTTT. Amino acids: CAWRVVGELFF. Full variable domain (missing parts from reference TRBV30 and TRBJ2-2): SQTIHQWPATLVQPVGSPLSLECTVEGTSNPNLYWYRQAAGRGLQLLFYSVGIGQISSEVPQNLSASRPQDRQFILSSKKLLLSDSGFYLCAWRVVGELFFGEGSRLTVL.

CDR3 DNA: TGTGCCAGCAGTTTGTCGGGGGCAAGGAGCAATCAGCCCCAGCATTTT. Its protein is CASSLSGARSNQPQHF. The genes are TRBV28 and TRBJ1-5; a possible D gene is TRBD1 (6 bases). This CDR3 has 16 residues. Germline CDR1 is MDHEN and CDR2 is SYDVKM. V lost 3 bases to trimming and J lost 1 base, with 13 bases between them. Using reference TRBV28 and TRBJ1-5 for the parts outside the CDR3, the full variable domain is DVKVTQSSRYLVKRTGEKVFLECVQDMDHENMFWYRQDPGLGLRLIYFSYDVKMKEKGDIPEGYSVSREKKERFSLILESASTNQTSMYLCASSLSGARSNQPQHFGDGTRLSIL.

The sample holds a few counts of this clonotype. The V and J genes are TRBV12-3 or TRBV12-4 and TRBJ1-1; D unclear. Between the trimmed V and J ends, which lost 7 bases and 0 bases, there was a span of 12 bases. The CDR3 totals 14 residues. In nucleotides, the CDR3 is TGTGCCAGCATCCTGGGGAGCATGAACACTGAAGCTTTCTTT. It translates to CASILGSMNTEAFF.

The rearrangement links TRBV6-2 or TRBV6-3 to TRBJ2-6; D remains unclear. The CDR3 spans 12 residues. Germline-derived CDR1 and CDR2 are MNHEY and SVGEGT. Trimming removed 5 bases at V and 8 bases at J, with 7 bases between. CDR3 bases: TGTGCCAGCAGTCGAAGTTCCAACGTCCTGACTTTC. Protein product: CASSRSSNVLTF.

The chain carries TRBV5-1 and TRBJ2-1, with D perhaps TRBD2 (5 bases). Germline V CDR1 and CDR2: SGHRS, YFSETQ. The CDR3 length is 13 residues. V lost 0 bases and J 8 bases, leaving 9 bases between the germline ends. CDR3 residues: CASSLAGMHEQFF. DNA for the CDR3: TGCGCCAGCAGCTTGGCCGGGATGCATGAGCAGTTCTTC.